This T cell receptor beta chain was sequenced in a study of human T cells and chemical hapten exposure. Trimming pared 3 bases from V and 4 bases from J, leaving 16 bases between. This CDR3 region has 15 residues. Germline V gene sequence: CDR1 SEHNR, CDR2 FQNEAQ (reference sequence). The time point was: patch test 1, 2 weeks after DPC sensitization. This sample's treatment: therapeutic diphenylcyclopropenone sensitization with weekly scalp DPC. TCRdb passed the RACE reads through MiXCR, listing each CDR3 protein once. The sample has some 170,000 distinct CDR3 sequences, approximately 20% seen once. This chain connects TRBV7-9 to TRBJ2-7; perhaps TRBD2 as D (5 bases). The source is a woman in her 50s with alopecia areata. Some clones in this sample may be carry-over from other donors' samples. Sample: whole blood, taken in connection with sensitization to the hapten diphenylcyclopropenone (DPC). CDR3 sequence (DNA): TGTGCCAGCAGCTTGATGGGCGGAGGCCCTTACGAGCAGTACTTC. Encoded protein: CASSLMGGGPYEQYF.